The next 26 T cell receptor beta chains were all read from a single sample in a study of T cell repertoires in cytomegalovirus infection. TCRdb recomputed calls from the reads with MiXCR, one row per CDR3 protein. The sample lists about 160,000 distinct CDR3 sequences, roughly a sixth occurring once. What was sequenced was CD8+ T cells from PBMCs. The source is a human donor in good health (CMV status not recorded). Some clones in this sample may be carry-over from other donors' samples.

The rearrangement uses TRBV14 and TRBJ2-5, with D maybe TRBD2 (5 bases). The CDR3 has 14 amino acids. Germline CDR1 reads SGHDN; CDR2 reads FVKESK. V shed 0 bases and J shed 3 bases, with 8 bases lying between them. CDR3 in DNA: TGTGCCAGCAGCCAAGAAGACGGGGAAGAGACCCAGTACTTC. Its translation is CASSQEDGEETQYF.

This clonotype occurred a few times. The rearrangement joins TRBV12-3 or TRBV12-4 to TRBJ2-5, with a weak D call TRBD1 (6 bases). The germline V and J ends were trimmed by 3 bases and 5 bases, with 10 bases remaining between them. The CDR3 loop spans 13 amino acids. The CDR3 loop reads CASSFSGEETQYF. The CDR3 DNA follows: TGTGCCAGCAGTTTTTCAGGGGAGGAGACCCAGTACTTC.

In this sample, this clonotype turned up a few times. The chain combines TRBV20-1 with TRBJ2-3, with 7 nucleotides matching TRBD1. The CDR3 consists of 20 residues. From germline, CDR1 is DFQATT and CDR2 SNEGSKA (reference sequence). V lost 7 bases to trimming and J lost 0 bases; unmatched junction nucleotides: 25. The CDR3 nucleotides read TGCAGTGGAGTTTCTATGTCCGGGACAGAACCTTACTCTAGCACAGATACGCAGTATTTT. Protein: CSGVSMSGTEPYSSTDTQYF.

The chain carries TRBV28 and TRBJ1-5, with 7 bases fitting TRBD1. Germline V gene sequence: CDR1 MDHEN, CDR2 SYDVKM. CDR3 size: 14 residues. V shed 6 bases and J 5 bases; nucleotides not matched to a gene: 7. The CDR3: CASSHHRGHQPQHF. The CDR3 DNA sequence: TGTGCCAGCAGCCACCACAGGGGACATCAGCCCCAGCATTTT.

This clonotype has just a few counts. The J gene is TRBJ2-7, the V gene TRBV29-1, with TRBD2 identical over 14 bases. The CDR3 contains 14 residues. The germline V gene has CDR1 SQVTM and CDR2 ANQGSEA. After removal of 6 bases from V and 0 bases from J, the junction contained 1 base not matched to a gene. CDR3 loop: CSVGTSGSSYEQYF. CDR3 sequence (DNA): TGCAGCGTCGGGACTAGCGGGAGCTCCTACGAGCAGTACTTC.

This clonotype has just a few counts. This chain links TRBV20-1 with TRBJ1-4; D is uncertain. The V end lost 4 bases, the J end lost 0 bases, and 9 bases lay between the germline ends. This CDR3 is 14 amino acids long. Germline CDR1 DFQATT, CDR2 SNEGSKA (reference sequence). DNA for the CDR3: TGCAGTGCTATGAACGGGGCAACTAATGAAAAACTGTTTTTT. This sequence encodes CSAMNGATNEKLFF.

The V call is TRBV20-1, the J call TRBJ2-5; 10 bases are shared with TRBD2. The CDR3 runs to 14 residues. J was trimmed by 0 bases and V by 4 bases; bases with no gene match: 2. The germline V gene has CDR1 DFQATT and CDR2 SNEGSKA (reference sequence). The DNA for the CDR3 is TGCAGTGCTAAAGCGGGAGGGGACCAAGAGACCCAGTACTTC. Encoded protein: CSAKAGGDQETQYF.

There are a few counts of this clonotype. The rearrangement uses TRBV7-2 and TRBJ2-5, with D tentatively TRBD1 (5 bases). The length of the CDR3 is 19 residues. Germline-derived CDR1 and CDR2 are SGHTA and FQGNSA. Trimming left V 8 bases short and J 5 bases short, with 33 bases between. DNA of the CDR3: TGTGCCAGCCAAGCTTACCTAGGGGTAGCCAGGGATCCTGTGGAGACCCAGTACTTC. It codes for CASQAYLGVARDPVETQYF.

This clonotype was seen a few times. The rearrangement uses TRBV7-9 and TRBJ2-1; possible D gene TRBD2, 6 bases. The CDR3 is 15 residues long. From germline, CDR1 is SEHNR and CDR2 FQNEAQ (reference sequence). V lost 3 bases, J lost 3 bases, and 12 bases lay in between. The chain's CDR3 is CASSFRGGIYNEQFF. The CDR3 nucleotides are TGTGCCAGCAGCTTTCGGGGAGGCATCTACAATGAGCAGTTCTTC.

This clonotype appeared once. V is TRBV12-5 and J is TRBJ2-3, with D unresolved. Germline V CDR1 and CDR2: LGHNT, FRNRAP. CDR3 length: 12 amino acids. The V end was cut by 4 bases, the J end by 3 bases, with 5 bases between. The CDR3 here is CASGWSTDTQYF. CDR3 nucleotides: TGTGCTAGTGGTTGGAGTACAGATACGCAGTATTTT.

The chain combines TRBV7-6 with TRBJ2-1; 12 nucleotides agree with TRBD2. The CDR3 spans 16 residues. V lost 5 bases to trimming and J lost 8 bases; unmatched junction nucleotides: 10. Germline V CDR1 and CDR2: SGHVS, FNYEAQ. The CDR3 reads CASSPATSGGEYEQFF. The CDR3 nucleotides read TGTGCCAGCAGCCCAGCGACTAGCGGGGGAGAGTATGAGCAGTTCTTC. The entire variable domain, with the rest obtained from reference TRBV7-6 and TRBJ2-1, is as follows: GAGVSQSPRYKVTKRGQDVALRCDPISGHVSLYWYRQALGQGPEFLTYFNYEAQQDKSGLPNDRFSAERPEGSISTLTIQRTEQRDSAMYRCASSPATSGGEYEQFFGPGTRLTVL.

This clonotype was picked up a small number of times. This chain connects TRBV4-1 to TRBJ2-7, with a possible D match to TRBD1 (5 bases). CDR1 MGHRA and CDR2 YSYEKL come from the germline V gene. This CDR3 is built from 15 residues. V lost 0 bases, J lost 2 bases, and 11 bases lay in between. CDR3 loop: CASSQEERGPYEQYF. CDR3 DNA sequence: TGCGCCAGCAGCCAAGAGGAAAGGGGCCCCTACGAGCAGTACTTC.

There are a few counts of this clonotype. The J gene is TRBJ2-7, the V gene TRBV7-9; the match to TRBD1 covers 7 bases. V shed 3 bases, J shed 2 bases, and the junction held 4 bases outside the gene matches. This CDR3 is built from 14 residues. Germline CDR1 and CDR2: SEHNR and FQNEAQ (reference sequence). Here the CDR3 reads CASSFRDRTYEQYF. As DNA, the CDR3 is TGTGCCAGCAGCTTCCGGGACAGAACCTACGAGCAGTACTTC.

This clonotype showed up just a few times. The V call is TRBV7-6, the J call TRBJ2-3; 8 bases match TRBD1. CDR3 size: 15 residues. Germline V gene lookup returns CDR1 SGHVS and CDR2 FNYEAQ. J lost 3 bases, V lost 3 bases, and 5 bases had no gene match. CDR3 residues: CASSFPGQGTDTQYF. DNA for the CDR3: TGTGCCAGCAGCTTTCCAGGACAGGGAACAGATACGCAGTATTTT. Using reference TRBV7-6 and TRBJ2-3 for the parts outside the CDR3, the full variable domain is GAGVSQSPRYKVTKRGQDVALRCDPISGHVSLYWYRQALGQGPEFLTYFNYEAQQDKSGLPNDRFSAERPEGSISTLTIQRTEQRDSAMYRCASSFPGQGTDTQYFGPGTRLTVL.

This chain links TRBV15 with TRBJ2-1, with TRBD2 matching 7 bases. Trimming took 0 bases from V and 8 from J; bases not matched to a gene: 10. The CDR3 consists of 16 residues. Germline-derived CDR1 and CDR2 are LNHNV and YYDKDF (reference sequence). CDR3 nucleotide sequence: TGTGCCACCAGCAGAGAAGGCGGCGGGAGCCCCTATGAGCAGTTCTTC. This gives the protein CATSREGGGSPYEQFF.

The chain carries TRBV7-9 and TRBJ2-5, with a possible D match to TRBD1 (6 bases). This CDR3 spans 14 amino acids. Per germline, CDR1 SEHNR and CDR2 FQNEAQ (reference sequence). V lost 4 bases to trimming and J lost 4 bases, with 13 bases between them. The CDR3 region is CASSSVGTRETQYF. CDR3 DNA sequence: TGTGCCAGCAGCTCCGTTGGGACACGAGAGACCCAGTACTTC.

This clonotype was detected only a few times. The junction and the germline gene differ at one end; a read error may be behind it. The chain employs TRBV7-2 and TRBJ1-3; D call uncertain. The germline CDR1 and CDR2 sequences are SGHTA and FQGNSA. CDR3 size: 15 residues. The CDR3 DNA reads TGTGCCAGCACCCGTCCGGGAATTCGAGGAAACACCATACATTTT. It yields the protein CASTRPGIRGNTIHF.

V is TRBV28 and J is TRBJ2-7; tentative D call: TRBD2 (6 bases). The germline V and J ends were trimmed by 3 bases and 7 bases, with 22 bases remaining between them. CDR3 size: 16 residues. The germline V gene encodes CDR1 MDHEN and CDR2 SYDVKM. The CDR3 loop reads CASSFLGDSRRGEQYF. The CDR3 DNA reads TGTGCCAGCAGTTTTTTGGGGGACTCTCGGCGAGGGGAGCAGTACTTC.

The CDR3 nucleotides are TGTGCCGGACAGAAGTTTCCAGATACGCAGTATTTT. As protein: CAGQKFPDTQYF. This chain joins TRBV7-9 and TRBJ2-3; the D gene is possibly TRBD1 (6 bases). The CDR3 is made up of 12 amino acids. With 11 bases removed from V and 4 bases from J, the gap between germline ends came to 13 bases. Germline V gene sequence: CDR1 SEHNR, CDR2 FQNEAQ (reference sequence).

This clonotype was recorded many times. This rearrangement joins TRBV11-2 to TRBJ2-7; D ambiguous. V lost 5 bases to trimming and J lost 3 bases, with 2 bases between them. Looked up from germline, CDR1 is SGHAT and CDR2 is FQNNGV. The length of the CDR3 is 10 residues. The CDR3 region has the DNA TGTGCCAGCAGCAACTACGAGCAGTACTTC. Residues: CASSNYEQYF.

This clonotype was seen only a few times. This sequence joins TRBV7-9 and TRBJ1-2, with D perhaps matching TRBD1 (5 bases). Deletions cut 6 bases from V and 2 bases from J, with 19 bases between. The CDR3 extends over 16 amino acids. CDR1 SEHNR and CDR2 FQNEAQ come from the germline V gene (reference sequence). The CDR3: CASRISRAGDNYGYTF. The CDR3 nucleotides read TGTGCCAGCAGGATCAGCAGGGCAGGAGACAACTATGGCTACACCTTC. Variable domain in full (rest from reference TRBV7-9 and TRBJ1-2): DTGVSQNPRHKITKRGQNVTFRCDPISEHNRLYWYRQTLGQGPEFLTYFQNEAQLEKSRLLSDRFSAERPKGSFSTLEIQRTEQGDSAMYLCASRISRAGDNYGYTFGSGTRLTVV.

CDR3 coding DNA: TGTGCCAGCAGCCCGCCGGGACTAGCGGGAATGAACGAGCAGTACTTC. Protein: CASSPPGLAGMNEQYF. The chain combines TRBV11-2 with TRBJ2-7; 13 bases align to TRBD2. The trim removed 5 bases at V and 5 bases at J, leaving 9 bases unmatched. Germline loops: CDR1 SGHAT, CDR2 FQNNGV. The CDR3 has 16 amino acids.

The rearrangement joins TRBV7-2 to TRBJ2-7; D assignment may be TRBD1 or TRBD2 (5 bases each). The ends were cut back, 11 bases at V and 2 bases at J, with 16 bases in the middle. The length of the CDR3 is 13 residues. The V gene's germline CDR1 is SGHTA and CDR2 FQGNSA. CDR3 in DNA: TGTGCCTGCTCCGGGACGGAAACCTACGAGCAGTACTTC. It encodes CACSGTETYEQYF.

There are a few counts of this clonotype. In nucleotides, the CDR3 is TGCGCCAGCACGTCGGGGAGGCTCCTCGTCACAGATACGCAGTATTTT. This gives the protein CASTSGRLLVTDTQYF. The rearrangement uses TRBV5-1 and TRBJ2-3; perhaps TRBD2 as D (6 bases). Germline values: CDR1 SGHRS, CDR2 YFSETQ. This CDR3 spans 16 amino acids. The V end was cut by 6 bases, the J end by 2 bases, with 19 bases between.

This clonotype was observed a handful of times. This sequence joins TRBV7-8 and TRBJ1-6; 7 bases are shared with TRBD1. CDR1 is SGHVS and CDR2 is FQNEAQ in the germline V gene. Trimming cost V 5 bases and J 4 bases; bases outside gene matches: 5. The CDR3 consists of 15 residues. CDR3 DNA: TGTGCCAGCAGCCCTCCGACAGGGTATAATTCACCCCTCCACTTT. Protein product: CASSPPTGYNSPLHF.

The chain has TRBV6-1 and TRBJ2-7; D not resolved. The CDR3 is 13 residues long. V gave up 3 bases and J gave up 1 base, with 7 bases separating them. Per the germline V gene, CDR1 is MNHNS and CDR2 is SASEGT. DNA of the CDR3: TGTGCCAGCAGTGACCCCACATCCTACGAGCAGTACTTC. It yields the protein CASSDPTSYEQYF.